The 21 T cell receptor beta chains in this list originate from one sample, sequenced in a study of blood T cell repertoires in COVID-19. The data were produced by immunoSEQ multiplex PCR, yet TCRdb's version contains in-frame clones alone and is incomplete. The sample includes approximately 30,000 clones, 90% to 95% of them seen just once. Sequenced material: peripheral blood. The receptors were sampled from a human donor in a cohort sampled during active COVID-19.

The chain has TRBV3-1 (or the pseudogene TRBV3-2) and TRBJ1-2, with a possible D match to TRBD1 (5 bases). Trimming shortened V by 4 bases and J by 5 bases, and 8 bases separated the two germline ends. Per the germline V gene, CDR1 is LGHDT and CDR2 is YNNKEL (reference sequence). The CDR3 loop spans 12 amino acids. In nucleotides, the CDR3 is TGTGCCAGCAGCCGGACATTGTATGGCTACACCTTC. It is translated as CASSRTLYGYTF.

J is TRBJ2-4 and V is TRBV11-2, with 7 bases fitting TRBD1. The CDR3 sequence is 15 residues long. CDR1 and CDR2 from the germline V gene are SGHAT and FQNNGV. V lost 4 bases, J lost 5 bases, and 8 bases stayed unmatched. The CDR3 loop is CASSYLQGTQNIQYF. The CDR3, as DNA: TGTGCCAGCAGCTACCTACAGGGGACGCAAAACATTCAGTACTTC. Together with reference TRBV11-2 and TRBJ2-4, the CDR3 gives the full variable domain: EAGVAQSPRYKIIEKRQSVAFWCNPISGHATLYWYQQILGQGPKLLIQFQNNGVVDDSQLPKDRFSAERLKGVDSTLKIQPAKLEDSAVYLCASSYLQGTQNIQYFGAGTRLSVL.

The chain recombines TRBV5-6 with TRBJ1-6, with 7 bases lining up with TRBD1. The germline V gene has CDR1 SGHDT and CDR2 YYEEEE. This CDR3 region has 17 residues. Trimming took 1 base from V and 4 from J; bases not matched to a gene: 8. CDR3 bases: TGTGCCAGCAGCTTGCATACAGGGGACTCGTATAATTCACCCCTCCACTTT. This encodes CASSLHTGDSYNSPLHF.

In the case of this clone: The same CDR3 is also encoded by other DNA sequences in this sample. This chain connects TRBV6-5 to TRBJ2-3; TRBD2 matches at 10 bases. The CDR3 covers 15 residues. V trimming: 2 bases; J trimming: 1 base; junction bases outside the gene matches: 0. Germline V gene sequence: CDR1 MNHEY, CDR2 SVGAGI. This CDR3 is CASSYSGGGTDTQYF. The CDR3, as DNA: TGTGCCAGCAGTTACAGCGGGGGGGGCACAGATACGCAGTATTTT.

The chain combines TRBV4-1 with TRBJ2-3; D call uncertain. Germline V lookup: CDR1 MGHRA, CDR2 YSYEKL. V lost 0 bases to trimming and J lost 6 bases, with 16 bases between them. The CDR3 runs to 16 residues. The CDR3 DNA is TGCGCCAGCAGCCAAGAGGCTAGTAGGTCTCCTGATACGCAGTATTTT. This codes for CASSQEASRSPDTQYF.

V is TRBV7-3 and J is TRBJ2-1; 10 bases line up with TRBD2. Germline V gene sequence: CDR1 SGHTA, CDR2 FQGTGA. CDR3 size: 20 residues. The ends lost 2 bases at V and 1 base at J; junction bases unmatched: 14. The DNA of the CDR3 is TGTGCCAGCAGCTTACAATCTAGCGGGAGACGGACAGGGTCCTACAATGAGCAGTTCTTC. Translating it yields CASSLQSSGRRTGSYNEQFF.

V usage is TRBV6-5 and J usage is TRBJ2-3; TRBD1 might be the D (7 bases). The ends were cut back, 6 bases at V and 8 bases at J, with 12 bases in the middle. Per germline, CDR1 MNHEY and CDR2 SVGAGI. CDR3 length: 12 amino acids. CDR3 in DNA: TGTGCCAGCAGGGGCCAGGGGGGTACGCAGTATTTT. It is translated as CASRGQGGTQYF.

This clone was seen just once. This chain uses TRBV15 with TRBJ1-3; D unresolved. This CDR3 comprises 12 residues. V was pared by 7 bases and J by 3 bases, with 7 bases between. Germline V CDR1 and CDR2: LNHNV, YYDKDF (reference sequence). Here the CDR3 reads CATNGNGNTIYF. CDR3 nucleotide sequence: TGTGCCACCAACGGGAATGGAAACACCATATATTTT.

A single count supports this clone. The CDR3 loop reads CASRLGQNTEAFF. The CDR3 nucleotides are TGTGCCAGCAGGCTGGGACAGAACACTGAAGCTTTCTTT. The chain employs TRBV27 and TRBJ1-1; tentative D call: TRBD1 (6 bases). The CDR3 has 13 residues. The germline V and J ends were trimmed by 6 bases and 1 base, with 9 bases remaining between them. Per the germline V gene, CDR1 is MNHEY and CDR2 is SMNVEV (reference sequence).

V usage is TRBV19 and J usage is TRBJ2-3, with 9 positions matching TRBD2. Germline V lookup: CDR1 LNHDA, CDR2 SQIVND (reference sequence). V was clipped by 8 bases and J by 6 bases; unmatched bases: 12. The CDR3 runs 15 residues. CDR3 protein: CASSPGLAFGDTQYF. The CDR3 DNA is TGTGCCAGTTCGCCGGGACTAGCCTTTGGGGATACGCAGTATTTT.

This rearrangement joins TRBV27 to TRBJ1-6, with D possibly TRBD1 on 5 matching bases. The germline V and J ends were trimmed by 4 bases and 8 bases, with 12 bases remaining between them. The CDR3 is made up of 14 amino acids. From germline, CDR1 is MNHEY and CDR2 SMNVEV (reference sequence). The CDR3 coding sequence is TGTGCCAGCAGTTGGGCGGGGGGGGATTCACCCCTCCACTTT. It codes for CASSWAGGDSPLHF.

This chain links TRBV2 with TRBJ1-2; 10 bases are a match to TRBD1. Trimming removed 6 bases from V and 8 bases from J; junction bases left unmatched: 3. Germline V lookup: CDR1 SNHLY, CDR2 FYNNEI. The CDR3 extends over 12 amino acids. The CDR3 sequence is CASRDRGYGYTF. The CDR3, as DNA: TGTGCCAGCAGGGACAGGGGGTACGGCTACACCTTC.

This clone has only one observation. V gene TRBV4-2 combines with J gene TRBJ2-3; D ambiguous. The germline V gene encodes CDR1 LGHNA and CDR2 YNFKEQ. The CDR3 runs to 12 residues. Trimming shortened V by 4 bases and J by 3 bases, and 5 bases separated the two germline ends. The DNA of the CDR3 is TGTGCCAGCAGCCTCCTAACAGATACGCAGTATTTT. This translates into CASSLLTDTQYF.

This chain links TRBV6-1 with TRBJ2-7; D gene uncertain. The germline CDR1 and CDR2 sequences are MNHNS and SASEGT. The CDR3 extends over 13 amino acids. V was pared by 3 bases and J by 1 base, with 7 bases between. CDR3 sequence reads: CASSDVASYEQYV. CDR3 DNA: TGTGCCAGCAGTGATGTGGCTTCCTACGAGCAGTACGTC.

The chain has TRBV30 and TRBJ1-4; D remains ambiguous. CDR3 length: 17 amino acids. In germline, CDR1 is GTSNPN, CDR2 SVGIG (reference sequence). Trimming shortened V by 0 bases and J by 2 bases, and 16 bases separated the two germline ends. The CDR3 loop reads CAWSVGIQTITNEKLFF. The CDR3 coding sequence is TGTGCCTGGAGTGTTGGCATTCAGACAATTACTAATGAAAAACTGTTTTTT. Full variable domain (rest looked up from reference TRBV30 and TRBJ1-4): SQTIHQWPATLVQPVGSPLSLECTVEGTSNPNLYWYRQAAGRGLQLLFYSVGIGQISSEVPQNLSASRPQDRQFILSSKKLLLSDSGFYLCAWSVGIQTITNEKLFFGSGTQLSVL.

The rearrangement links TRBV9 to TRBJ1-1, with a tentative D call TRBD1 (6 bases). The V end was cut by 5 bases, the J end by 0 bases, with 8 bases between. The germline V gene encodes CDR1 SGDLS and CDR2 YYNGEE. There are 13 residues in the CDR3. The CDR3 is CASRGQMNTEAFF. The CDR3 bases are TGTGCCAGCAGAGGACAGATGAACACTGAAGCTTTCTTT.

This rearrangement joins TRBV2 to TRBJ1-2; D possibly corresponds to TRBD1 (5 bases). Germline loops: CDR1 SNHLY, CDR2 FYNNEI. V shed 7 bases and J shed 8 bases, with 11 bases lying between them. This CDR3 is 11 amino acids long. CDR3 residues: CASKGPTGYTF. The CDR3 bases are TGTGCCAGCAAGGGGCCGACGGGCTACACCTTC.

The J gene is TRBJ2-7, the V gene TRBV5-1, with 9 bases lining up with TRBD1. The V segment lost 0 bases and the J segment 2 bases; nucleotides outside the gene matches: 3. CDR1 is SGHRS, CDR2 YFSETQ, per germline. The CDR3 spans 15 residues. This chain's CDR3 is CASSLAHRGPYEQYV. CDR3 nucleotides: TGCGCCAGCAGCTTGGCGCACAGGGGGCCCTACGAGCAGTACGTC.

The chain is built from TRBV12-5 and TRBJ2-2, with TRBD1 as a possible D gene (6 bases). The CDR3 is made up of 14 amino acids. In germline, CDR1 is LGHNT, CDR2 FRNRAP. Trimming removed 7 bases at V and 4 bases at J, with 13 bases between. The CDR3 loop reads CASAGTKGTGELFF. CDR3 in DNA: TGTGCTAGTGCGGGGACAAAGGGCACCGGGGAGCTGTTTTTT.

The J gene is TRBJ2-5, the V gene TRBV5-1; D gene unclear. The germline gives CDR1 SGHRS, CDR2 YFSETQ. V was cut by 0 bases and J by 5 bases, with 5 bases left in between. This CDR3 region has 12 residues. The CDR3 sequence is CASSLVGETQYF. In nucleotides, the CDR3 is TGCGCCAGCAGCTTGGTCGGGGAGACCCAGTACTTC.

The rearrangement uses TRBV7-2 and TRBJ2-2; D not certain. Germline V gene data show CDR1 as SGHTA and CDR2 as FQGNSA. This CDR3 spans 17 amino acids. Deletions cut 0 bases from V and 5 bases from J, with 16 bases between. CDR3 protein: CASSLAAIRLSTGELFF. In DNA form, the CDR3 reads TGTGCCAGCAGCTTAGCCGCGATTCGACTTTCTACCGGGGAGCTGTTTTTT.